This T cell receptor beta chain was captured in a study of shared clonotypes between healthy human individuals. Overall study context: The donor group consisted of two women and three men, aged 18 to 49. Points from the study as a whole: Four donors held about 5.1% of naive CD4 clonotypes in common.

Concerning this clone itself: Its matching antigen is unknown.

Clones were read by immunoSEQ multiplex PCR, and TCRdb kept only the in-frame ones, dropping some. The table lists 2,100,000 or so clones, approximately 95% of them singletons. Trimming took 1 base from V and 5 from J, leaving 11 bases between them. In germline, CDR1 is GTSNPN, CDR2 SVGIG (reference sequence). The CDR3 has 13 amino acids. The source of this sequence is a man aged 18 to 29 in good health. Input material: naive CD4+ T cells sorted from blood. Regarding subset: CD45RA+ positively selected. The chain combines TRBV30 with TRBJ2-5; the D gene is possibly TRBD1 (6 bases). Written as DNA, the CDR3 is TGTGCCTGGAGTGGGGGACAATATGAGACCCAGTACTTC. Its translation is CAWSGGQYETQYF.